This T cell receptor (beta chain) comes out of a study of blood T cells in healthy people across ages (dated by TCRdb to 2015 to 2017). For the wider study: Template switching captured roughly one uniquely barcoded TCR beta cDNA molecule per two T cells in model experiments. The study measured age-related changes in TCR beta repertoire diversity using deep sequencing normalized with unique cDNA molecular identifiers. The donors were divided into four age groups: young (average around 15 years), middle-aged (about 40), aged (about 56) and long-lived (roughly 82). To avoid experimental bias, donors of different ages were spread randomly across the sequencing lanes. Using the same blood draw, the study looked at two additional independent replicas of 1 million unique cDNA reads for two donors, one aged 18 to 30 and the other aged 80 or older.

The CDR3, from cysteine to phenylalanine, totals 12 residues. CDR3 DNA is the only sequence kept; it has 36 bases, read in frame from the first base. The germline V gene supplies CDR1 MGHRA and CDR2 YSYEKL. V is pared back by 0 bases and J by 9 bases, with 3 bases lying between the germline termini. Library generation was performed with 5' RACE. The listed sequencing device is Illumina HiSeq 2500. The second PCR ran for about 6 to 11 cycles and used a J-beta primer mix along with a sample-barcoded 5' primer. Each TCR beta cDNA molecule received a unique molecular identifier from a template-switch 5' adaptor carrying 12 random nucleotides. At least 3 million CDR3-containing paired-end reads were obtained from each sample. All of the RNA was converted into first-strand cDNA using the Mint cDNA synthesis kit, with a TRBC-specific oligonucleotide serving as the primer. Following uracil-DNA glycosylase treatment, a first 18-cycle PCR with universal primers M1SS and BC2_uni_R was performed on all cDNA. The original methods were these. Each sample was normalized by randomly selecting 1 million high-quality reads, each carrying a distinct molecular identifier. Reads with shared molecular identifiers were discarded instead of being binned into consensus sequences. CDR3 identification, clonotype clustering and error correction used MiTCR with a Q25 quality threshold and the strictest error-elimination algorithm. A nonparametric unseen species model with Euler transformation was used to estimate a lower bound on total TCR beta diversity. The public reads were reanalyzed by TCRdb: fastp trimming at Q25, MiXCR alignment, in-frame beta chains only. Each entry merges the rows of one CDR3 protein and shows their most common DNA and genes. The V and J calls and clone size are TCRdb's, not the authors'. In this sample the table shows more than 1,400,000 distinct CDR3 sequences, 40% to 50% of which occur a single time. Approximately 7.9% of the sample is in the top ten clones.

This clonotype appeared many times. Its antigen is unknown. It has no much larger one-base neighbor in the sample; base qualities were not kept. Systemically healthy Caucasian individuals from Russia, 35 to 50 in total and aged roughly 6 to 90 years, were included as donors. Approximately 10 milliliters of peripheral blood were collected from each donor into EDTA-treated Vacutainer tubes. Ficoll-Paque density-gradient centrifugation was used to isolate PBMCs, with at least 7 million obtained per sample. Trizol reagent was used to extract total RNA from the PBMCs, yielding at least 5 micrograms per sample. Naive CD45RAhigh/CD27high T cell percentages were measured by flow cytometry on a PBMC aliquot from every donor. General conclusions and limits of the study: The CMV infection status of donors was not known, potentially confounding age-related changes in expanded clonotypes. Compared with the aged group, more naive CD4+ T cells, fewer expanded clones and increased TCR diversity were shown by the long-lived group, suggesting age selection. As age increased, observed TCR beta diversity per million T cells dropped in a roughly linear way, and a significant reduction was already evident by age 40. Because profiling used bulk unsorted PBMCs, naive and antigen-experienced compartments could not be compared conclusively. Estimates of total diversity based on one million sequenced T cells were regarded as lower bounds and as underestimates. A strong correlation was found between observed TCR beta diversity and the percentage of naive T cells measured by flow cytometry.

This sequence originates from a woman aged 18-29 years in good health. The sample taken for sequencing was blood. This chain is built from TRBV4-1 and TRBJ1-6; no D segment can be confidently identified. Here is the DNA: TGCGCCAGCAGCCAAGAAGGTTCACCCCTCCACTTT. The encoded protein is CASSQEGSPLHF.